Listed here are 9 T cell receptor beta chains from one sample, sequenced in a study of read filtering for tumor transcriptome and immune sequencing. The library was built from approximately 400 ng RNA with molecular barcoded adaptors for alpha/delta and beta/gamma chains. One entry per CDR3 protein results from TCRdb running MiXCR on the reads. The table has 75,000 to 95,000 distinct CDR3 sequences, about 22% seen once. Sample: a population of CD138-negative cells sorted from bone marrow. The source is a donor older than 35 with multiple myeloma.

About this clonotype itself: A read error may explain this, as a much larger clone is one base away. This chain connects TRBV28 to TRBJ1-5; no firm D call. Germline values: CDR1 MDHEN, CDR2 SYDVKM. Trimming left V 8 bases short and J 5 bases short, with 22 bases between. The CDR3 consists of 16 residues. CDR3 DNA sequence: TGTGCCAGCGGGCTACCTGGGCAGTACCTCGATCAGCCCCAGCATTTT. This encodes CASGLPGQYLDQPQHF.

This clonotype was seen once. Just one base apart from a much larger clone, this may be a read error. This chain links TRBV20-1 with TRBJ1-1, with 10 positions matching TRBD1. Trimming cost V 0 bases and J 7 bases; bases outside gene matches: 5. The CDR3 is 14 amino acids. CDR1 and CDR2 from the germline V gene are DFQATT and SNEGSKA (reference sequence). The CDR3 here is CSARDTGQGIEAFF. CDR3 nucleotides: TGCAGTGCTAGAGATACGGGACAGGGGATTGAAGCTTTCTTT.

This clonotype was picked up many times. V usage is TRBV4-2 and J usage is TRBJ2-3, with 8 bases matching TRBD1. The CDR3 consists of 15 residues. Germline CDR1 LGHNA, CDR2 YNFKEQ. Trimming took 4 bases from V and 2 from J; bases not matched to a gene: 5. CDR3 DNA: TGTGCCAGCAGCCCCCGACAGGGGAACACAGATACGCAGTATTTT. Protein sequence: CASSPRQGNTDTQYF.

Points on this clonotype: It may be a read error: a sequence one base away is much more abundant. The chain uses TRBV4-1 and TRBJ2-4; D unresolved. The CDR3 consists of 14 residues. Trimming cost V 3 bases and J 7 bases, with 13 bases left between them. Germline CDR1 reads MGHRA; CDR2 reads YSYEKL. CDR3 region: CASSQTPQDNIQYF. Here the CDR3 DNA reads TGCGCCAGCAGCCAGACACCTCAGGACAACATTCAGTACTTC.

A few counts support this clonotype. This may be a read error, as it is one base from a much larger clone. The chain carries TRBV28 and TRBJ1-1; a weak D match, TRBD1 (5 bases). CDR3 length equals 13 residues. CDR1 is MDHEN, CDR2 SYDVKM, per germline. The CDR3 DNA follows: TGTGCCAGCAGGCAGGGCCTGGTCACTGAAGCTCTCTTT. Translating gives CASRQGLVTEALF.

This clonotype was detected a few times. The CDR3 DNA follows: TGTGCCAGCTCACCACCGAACAGGATAGCTGGCTACACCTTC. The encoded protein is CASSPPNRIAGYTF. The chain has TRBV18 and TRBJ1-2; D possibly corresponds to TRBD1 (5 bases). V dropped 0 bases and J dropped 7 bases, with 12 bases sitting between them. CDR1 KGHSH and CDR2 LQKENI come from the germline V gene. This CDR3 spans 14 amino acids.

The rearrangement joins TRBV20-1 to TRBJ1-5, with D possibly TRBD1 on 5 matching bases. Germline CDR1 DFQATT, CDR2 SNEGSKA (reference sequence). Between the trimmed V and J ends, which lost 4 bases and 2 bases, there was a span of 9 bases. The CDR3 has 13 amino acids. As DNA, the CDR3 is TGCAGTGCTATAGGGGCAGGCAATCAGCCCCAGCATTTT. This translates into CSAIGAGNQPQHF.

This clonotype occurred many times. J is TRBJ2-3 and V is TRBV20-1, with TRBD2 as a possible D gene (5 bases). Germline V lookup: CDR1 DFQATT, CDR2 SNEGSKA (reference sequence). Trimming took 0 bases from V and 2 from J, leaving 12 bases between them. There are 15 residues in the CDR3. This CDR3 reads CSARDPREVTDTQYF. The CDR3 DNA reads as TGCAGTGCTAGAGATCCGAGGGAAGTCACAGATACGCAGTATTTT.

The sample holds many counts of this clonotype. The chain links TRBV5-1 to TRBJ2-3, with D perhaps TRBD2 (6 bases). CDR1 is SGHRS and CDR2 is YFSETQ in the germline V gene. Trimming stripped 4 bases from V and 0 bases from J, with 9 bases between. This CDR3 is 14 amino acids long. CDR3 DNA: TGCGCCAGCAGCGACGGGAGAAGCACAGATACGCAGTATTTT. This gives the protein CASSDGRSTDTQYF.